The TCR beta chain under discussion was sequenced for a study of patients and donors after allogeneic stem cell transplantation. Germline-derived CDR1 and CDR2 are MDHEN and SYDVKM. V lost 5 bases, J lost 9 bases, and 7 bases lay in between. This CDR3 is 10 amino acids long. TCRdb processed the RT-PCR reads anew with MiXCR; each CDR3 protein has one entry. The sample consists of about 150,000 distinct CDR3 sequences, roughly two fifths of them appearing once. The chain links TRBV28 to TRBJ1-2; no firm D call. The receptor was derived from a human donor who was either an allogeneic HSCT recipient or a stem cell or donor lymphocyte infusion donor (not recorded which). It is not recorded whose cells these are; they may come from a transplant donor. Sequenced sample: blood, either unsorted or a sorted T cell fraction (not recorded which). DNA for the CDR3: TGTGCCAGCAGTCGAGGGAGCTACACCTTC. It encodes CASSRGSYTF.